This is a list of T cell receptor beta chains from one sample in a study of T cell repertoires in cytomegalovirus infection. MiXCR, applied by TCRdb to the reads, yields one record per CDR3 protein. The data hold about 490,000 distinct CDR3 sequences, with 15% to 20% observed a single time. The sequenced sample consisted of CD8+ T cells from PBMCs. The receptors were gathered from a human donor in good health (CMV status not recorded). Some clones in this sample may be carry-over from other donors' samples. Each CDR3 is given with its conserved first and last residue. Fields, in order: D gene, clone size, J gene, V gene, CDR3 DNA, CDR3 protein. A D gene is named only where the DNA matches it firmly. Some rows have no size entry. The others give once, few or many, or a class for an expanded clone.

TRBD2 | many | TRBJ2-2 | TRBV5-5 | TGTGCCAGCAGCTTGACTAGCGGGATCCCTGGGGAGGAGCTGTTTTTT | CASSLTSGIPGEELFF
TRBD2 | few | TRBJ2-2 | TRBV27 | TGTGCCAGCAGTTTATCCTCTGGGTTAGCGGGAGTCACCGGGGAGCTGTTTTTT | CASSLSSGLAGVTGELFF
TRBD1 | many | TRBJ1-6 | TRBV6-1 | TGTGCCAGCATGACCGGGACAGGGCGATATAATTCACCCCTCCACTTT | CASMTGTGRYNSPLHF
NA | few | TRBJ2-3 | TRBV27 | TGTGCCAGCAGTTTAAGGGGGAGACCAGATACGCAGTATTTT | CASSLRGRPDTQYF
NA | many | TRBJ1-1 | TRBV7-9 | TGTGCCAGCAGCCCCTTCAGCTGGGCTTTCTTT | CASSPFSWAFF
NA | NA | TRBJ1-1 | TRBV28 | TGTGCCAGCAGTTTATTAGGGGGATGGAAGAACACTGAAGCTTTCTTT | CASSLLGGWKNTEAFF
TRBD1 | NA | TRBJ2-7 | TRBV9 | TGTGCCAGCAGCGCCTCGGACAGGGGTCCATACGAGCAGTACTTC | CASSASDRGPYEQYF
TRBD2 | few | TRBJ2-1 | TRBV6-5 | TGTGCCAGCAGTTATCGACTAGCGGGGTCTCACAATGAGCAGTTCTTC | CASSYRLAGSHNEQFF
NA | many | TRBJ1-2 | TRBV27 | TGTGCCAGCAGACAAGTACCGGACGTCAATGGCTACACCTTC | CASRQVPDVNGYTF
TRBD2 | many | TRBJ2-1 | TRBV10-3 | TGTGCCATCAAACGAGCGGGAGGAAACAATGAGCAGTTCTTC | CAIKRAGGNNEQFF
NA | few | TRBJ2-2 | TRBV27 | TGTGCCAGCACCGTACGACAGAGCGGGAACACCGGGGAGCTGTTTTTT | CASTVRQSGNTGELFF
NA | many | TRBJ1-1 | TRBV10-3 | TGTGCCATCAGTCAGAGTGGGGCCGTCGAAGCTTTCTTT | CAISQSGAVEAFF
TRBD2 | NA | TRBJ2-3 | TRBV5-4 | TGTGCCAGCAGCCTAAAAGGACTAGCGGGGGGCGGGACAGATACGCAGTATTTT | CASSLKGLAGGGTDTQYF
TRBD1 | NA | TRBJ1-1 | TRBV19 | TGTGCCACCTATTCCGGCGGGGACAGCACATCGAACACTGAAGCTTTCTTT | CATYSGGDSTSNTEAFF
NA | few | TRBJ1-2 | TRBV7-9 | TGTGCCAGCAGCCCTACTAAGGGCTACACCTTC | CASSPTKGYTF
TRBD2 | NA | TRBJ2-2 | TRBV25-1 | TGTGCCAGCACGGCGGGAGCCGGGGAGCTGCTTTTT | CASTAGAGELLF
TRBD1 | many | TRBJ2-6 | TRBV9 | TGTGCCAGCAGCGATCGGCCGGGACAGGGGTATGGGGCCAACGTCCTGACTTTC | CASSDRPGQGYGANVLTF
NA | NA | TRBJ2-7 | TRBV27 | TGTGCCAGCAGTTTATCGGAGGGGAGCTACGAGCAGTACTTC | CASSLSEGSYEQYF
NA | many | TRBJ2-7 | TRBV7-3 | TGTGCCAGCAGCCCGCTCCCAGGGGGACTCGAGCAGTACTTC | CASSPLPGGLEQYF
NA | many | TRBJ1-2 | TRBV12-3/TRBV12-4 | TGTGCCAGCAGTCCAGACAGCCTCCCCAACTATGGCTACACCTTC | CASSPDSLPNYGYTF
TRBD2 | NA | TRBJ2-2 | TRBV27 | TGTGCCAGCAGTTGGGGACTAGCGGGGGGGCCAAACACCGGGGAGCTGTTTTTT | CASSWGLAGGPNTGELFF
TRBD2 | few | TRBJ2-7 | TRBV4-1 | TGCGCCAGCAGCTTCACTAGCGGGAGTGATGAGCAGTACTTC | CASSFTSGSDEQYF